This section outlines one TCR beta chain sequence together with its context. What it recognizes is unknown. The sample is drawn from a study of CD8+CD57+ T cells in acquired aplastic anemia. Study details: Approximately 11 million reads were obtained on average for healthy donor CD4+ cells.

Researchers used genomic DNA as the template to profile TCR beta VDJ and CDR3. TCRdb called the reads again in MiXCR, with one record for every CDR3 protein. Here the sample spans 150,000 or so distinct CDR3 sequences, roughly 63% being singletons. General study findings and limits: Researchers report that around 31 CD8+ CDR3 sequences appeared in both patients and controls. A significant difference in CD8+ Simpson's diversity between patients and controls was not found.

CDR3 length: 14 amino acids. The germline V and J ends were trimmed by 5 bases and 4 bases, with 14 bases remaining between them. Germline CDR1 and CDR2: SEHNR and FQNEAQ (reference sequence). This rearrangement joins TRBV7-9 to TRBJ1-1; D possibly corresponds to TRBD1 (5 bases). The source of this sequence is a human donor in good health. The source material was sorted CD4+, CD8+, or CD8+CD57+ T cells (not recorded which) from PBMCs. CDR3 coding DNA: TGTGCCAGCAGCCTAGGAAGGGGTGGCACTGAAGCTTTCTTT. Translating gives CASSLGRGGTEAFF.